The clone carrying this T cell receptor beta chain was seen more than once but under ten times. This CDR3 spans 15 amino acids. V gave up 5 bases and J gave up 2 bases, with 14 bases separating them. This entry comes from a study of T cells after yellow fever vaccination. TCRdb itself ran the 5' RACE reads through MiXCR, one entry per CDR3 protein. Counted here are hundreds of thousands of distinct CDR3 sequences, 12% occurring once; the ten biggest clones make up more than 13%. The sample here was PBMCs, taken on the day of the yellow fever booster vaccination. This receptor was identified in a man younger than 45 who received the YFV17D yellow fever vaccine. This sequence joins TRBV12-3 or TRBV12-4 and TRBJ2-3; a weak D match, TRBD1 (5 bases). CDR3 bases: TGTGCCAGCAGTCCAAACAGGCTTTACACAGATACGCAGTATTTT. This encodes CASSPNRLYTDTQYF.